This passage covers 16 T cell receptor beta chains from one sample sequenced in a study of shared clonotypes between healthy human individuals. In the naive CD8 group, cells lacked CD45RO and were positively selected for CCR7, so terminally differentiated effector memory CD45RA+ cells were left out. This table comes from immunoSEQ multiplex PCR, and its TCRdb copy is limited to in-frame clones, with some not included. Counted here are some 2 million clones, 85% to 95% occurring once; the ten biggest clones make up more than 0.95%. Sequences were obtained from naive CD8+ T cells sorted from blood. The source of these receptors is a man aged 18 to 30 in good health.

The rearrangement links TRBV7-9 to TRBJ2-3; D is possibly TRBD1 (5 bases). In germline, CDR1 is SEHNR, CDR2 FQNEAQ (reference sequence). With 1 base removed from V and 0 bases from J, the gap between germline ends came to 8 bases. This CDR3 is built from 15 residues. The CDR3 DNA sequence: TGTGCCAGCAGCTTAGGACAGCTCAGCACAGATACGCAGTATTTT. The encoded protein is CASSLGQLSTDTQYF. Combining the CDR3 with reference TRBV7-9 and TRBJ2-3 gives the whole variable domain DTGVSQNPRHKITKRGQNVTFRCDPISEHNRLYWYRQTLGQGPEFLTYFQNEAQLEKSRLLSDRFSAERPKGSFSTLEIQRTEQGDSAMYLCASSLGQLSTDTQYFGPGTRLTVL.

The chain couples TRBV27 to TRBJ2-5; 10 bases fit TRBD1. This CDR3 has 15 residues. Per the germline V gene, CDR1 is MNHEY and CDR2 is SMNVEV (reference sequence). The ends lost 1 base at V and 5 bases at J; junction bases unmatched: 4. For the CDR3, the DNA is TGTGCCAGCAGTTTATTTCGACAGGGGGCTGAGACCCAGTACTTC. Translated, it gives CASSLFRQGAETQYF.

V is TRBV7-9 and J is TRBJ2-5; weak D call: TRBD2 (6 bases). The V end lost 8 bases, the J end lost 1 base, and 17 bases lay between the germline ends. The CDR3 is 15 residues long. Germline V gene lookup returns CDR1 SEHNR and CDR2 FQNEAQ (reference sequence). The CDR3 loop is CASDPERVSQETQYF. The CDR3 DNA is TGTGCCAGCGACCCCGAGCGGGTTAGCCAAGAGACCCAGTACTTC.

The chain couples TRBV5-4 to TRBJ2-5; TRBD2 matches 11 bases. Germline values: CDR1 SGHNT, CDR2 YYREEE (reference sequence). The CDR3 consists of 18 residues. Losses at the gene ends were 4 bases for V and 5 bases for J; bases not matched to a gene: 16. This CDR3 is CASSPTDSGTSGLETQYF. The CDR3, as DNA: TGTGCCAGCAGCCCGACCGACTCCGGGACTAGCGGTCTTGAGACCCAGTACTTC. The whole variable domain, filled in from reference TRBV5-4 and TRBJ2-5, reads ETGVTQSPTHLIKTRGQQVTLRCSSQSGHNTVSWYQQALGQGPQFIFQYYREEENGRGNFPPRFSGLQFPNYSSELNVNALELDDSALYLCASSPTDSGTSGLETQYFGPGTRLLVL.

The chain carries TRBV5-1 and TRBJ2-3, with 8 positions matching TRBD1. The CDR3 has 17 amino acids. Looked up from germline, CDR1 is SGHRS and CDR2 is YFSETQ. Unmatched junction bases numbered 14, after V lost 0 bases and J lost 8 bases. CDR3 nucleotides: TGCGCCAGCAGCTTGGGTAGACAGGGGATTGAAGGTGGTACGCAGTATTTT. Its protein product is CASSLGRQGIEGGTQYF.

The rearrangement joins TRBV2 to TRBJ1-5; D not certain. The CDR3 loop spans 18 amino acids. CDR1 and CDR2 from the germline V gene are SNHLY and FYNNEI. V gave up 6 bases and J gave up 2 bases, with 23 bases separating them. The CDR3, as DNA: TGTGCCAGCAGCACAGAGGCCCTCTACGTAGCGGGCAATCAGCCCCAGCATTTT. Translating gives CASSTEALYVAGNQPQHF. Complete variable domain (other parts from reference TRBV2 and TRBJ1-5): EPEVTQTPSHQVTQMGQEVILRCVPISNHLYFYWYRQILGQKVEFLVSFYNNEISEKSEIFDDQFSVERPDGSNFTLKIRSTKLEDSAMYFCASSTEALYVAGNQPQHFGDGTRLSIL.

The chain uses TRBV7-9 and TRBJ2-5; TRBD1 might be the D (6 bases). Per germline, CDR1 SEHNR and CDR2 FQNEAQ (reference sequence). There are 14 residues in the CDR3. With 5 bases removed from V and 1 base from J, the gap between germline ends came to 11 bases. CDR3: CASSRGQSQETQYF. In nucleotides, the CDR3 is TGTGCCAGCAGCCGTGGACAGAGCCAAGAGACCCAGTACTTC.

In this sample, this clone turned up a few times. The V call is TRBV4-1, the J call TRBJ1-1; 7 positions match TRBD1. Germline V gene lookup returns CDR1 MGHRA and CDR2 YSYEKL. The CDR3 loop spans 14 amino acids. The V segment lost 4 bases and the J segment 0 bases; nucleotides outside the gene matches: 2. The CDR3 DNA sequence: TGCGCCAGCAGCCTGGGACAGATGAACACTGAAGCTTTCTTT. Amino acids: CASSLGQMNTEAFF.

This clone has just a few counts. The genes are TRBV30 and TRBJ1-1, with a possible D match to TRBD1 (6 bases). CDR3 size: 12 residues. Trimming shortened V by 4 bases and J by 6 bases, and 12 bases separated the two germline ends. CDR1 is GTSNPN and CDR2 is SVGIG in the germline V gene (reference sequence). The CDR3 is CAWTLTGAEAFF. DNA of the CDR3: TGTGCCTGGACTCTGACAGGCGCTGAAGCTTTCTTT.

The CDR3 loop reads CASSQRLGGEAFF. The CDR3 DNA is TGCGCCAGCAGCCAGCGCCTAGGGGGTGAAGCTTTCTTT. The V and J genes are TRBV4-1 and TRBJ1-1; the D gene is possibly TRBD1 (6 bases). Trimming left V 3 bases short and J 7 bases short, with 12 bases between. CDR1 and CDR2 from the germline V gene are MGHRA and YSYEKL. This CDR3 has 13 amino acids.

The gene calls are TRBV11-2 and TRBJ2-2; no definite D call. Trimming removed 4 bases from V and 4 bases from J, with 7 bases in between. Germline V lookup: CDR1 SGHAT, CDR2 FQNNGV. The CDR3 consists of 13 residues. The DNA for the CDR3 is TGTGCCAGCAGCTCTGAGTTCACCGGGGAGCTGTTTTTT. This codes for CASSSEFTGELFF.

The rearrangement joins TRBV11-2 to TRBJ2-3; 7 bases fit TRBD2. Per germline, CDR1 SGHAT and CDR2 FQNNGV. This CDR3 has 12 amino acids. With V trimmed by 1 base and J by 14 bases, 6 bases remained unmatched. CDR3 sequence reads: CASSLGGLVPYF. The DNA of the CDR3 is TGTGCCAGCAGCTTAGGAGGACTAGTCCCGTATTTT.

The chain has TRBV7-9 and TRBJ1-1; unclear D gene. The germline V gene encodes CDR1 SEHNR and CDR2 FQNEAQ (reference sequence). Trimming removed 5 bases at V and 1 base at J, with 17 bases between. This CDR3 contains 16 residues. CDR3 region: CASSPSGNYPNTEAFF. The CDR3 DNA reads as TGTGCCAGCAGCCCCTCGGGCAACTACCCGAACACTGAAGCTTTCTTT.

A note on this clone: The same CDR3 also results from other DNA sequences found in this sample. V is TRBV29-1 and J is TRBJ1-3; D uncertain. V lost 4 bases and J 0 bases, leaving 7 bases between the germline ends. The CDR3 has 13 amino acids. Germline V gene sequence: CDR1 SQVTM, CDR2 ANQGSEA. The CDR3 DNA reads TGCAGCGTTGCCCCTAGCTCTGGAAACACCATATATTTT. This encodes CSVAPSSGNTIYF.

The J gene is TRBJ2-5, the V gene TRBV14, with a weak D call TRBD2 (6 bases). Germline V lookup: CDR1 SGHDN, CDR2 FVKESK. V was trimmed by 1 base and J by 4 bases, leaving 13 bases between them. This CDR3 is built from 15 residues. The CDR3: CASSQVAGLLETQYF. The CDR3 nucleotides are TGTGCCAGCAGCCAAGTTGCGGGACTGTTAGAGACCCAGTACTTC.

This chain joins TRBV2 and TRBJ2-3, with D unresolved. Trimming stripped 3 bases from V and 2 bases from J, with 18 bases between. This CDR3 has 17 residues. CDR1 and CDR2 from the germline V gene are SNHLY and FYNNEI. The CDR3 here is CASSDDKGILTTDTQYF. The DNA of the CDR3 is TGTGCCAGCAGTGATGATAAGGGAATCCTGACCACAGATACGCAGTATTTT.